These 21 T cell receptor beta chains were all obtained from the same sample, sequenced in a study of shared clonotypes between healthy human individuals. Positive CCR7 selection of CD45RO-negative cells yielded the naive CD8 cells, and terminally differentiated effector memory CD45RA+ cells were excluded. Produced via immunoSEQ multiplex PCR; TCRdb's table is partial and in-frame only. The sample comprises more than 2 million clones, approximately 92% of which are singletons, and around 1.7% rests with the top ten. Material: naive CD8+ T cells from PBMCs. These receptors came from a man between 18 and 35 years old in good health. Some clones in this sample may be carry-over from other donors' samples.

The chain carries TRBV5-1 and TRBJ2-7; 9 bases are a match to TRBD1. The CDR3 spans 16 residues. CDR1 is SGHRS, CDR2 YFSETQ, per germline. With 3 bases clipped from V and 2 bases from J, the junction kept 9 bases outside the gene matches. CDR3 sequence reads: CASSSPGQGPPYEQYF. For the CDR3, the DNA is TGCGCCAGCAGCTCACCGGGACAGGGACCTCCCTACGAGCAGTACTTC.

V and J are TRBV11-2 and TRBJ2-1; a possible D gene is TRBD1 (6 bases). Trimming shortened V by 6 bases and J by 5 bases, and 8 bases separated the two germline ends. The CDR3 is 12 residues long. Germline CDR1 is SGHAT and CDR2 is FQNNGV. The CDR3 sequence is CASRGADNEQFF. In DNA, the CDR3 is TGTGCCAGCAGGGGGGCGGACAATGAGCAGTTCTTC. The whole variable domain, filled in from reference TRBV11-2 and TRBJ2-1, reads EAGVAQSPRYKIIEKRQSVAFWCNPISGHATLYWYQQILGQGPKLLIQFQNNGVVDDSQLPKDRFSAERLKGVDSTLKIQPAKLEDSAVYLCASRGADNEQFFGPGTRLTVL.

The V and J genes are TRBV10-2 and TRBJ1-2; no clear D gene. V gave up 7 bases and J gave up 10 bases, with 19 bases separating them. CDR1 and CDR2 from the germline V gene are WSHSY and SAAADI. The length of the CDR3 is 13 residues. The CDR3 sequence is CASTGSSLQDYTF. CDR3 nucleotides: TGCGCCAGCACCGGAAGCAGTCTTCAGGACTACACCTTC.

This clone was observed once. The V and J genes are TRBV14 and TRBJ2-2; 7 positions match TRBD2. This CDR3 has 19 amino acids. The V and J ends lost 0 bases and 5 bases, in that order; junction bases with no gene match: 15. The germline gives CDR1 SGHDN, CDR2 FVKESK. For the CDR3, the DNA is TGTGCCAGCAGCCAAGAGATGACTAGCTCCCGCCGAGGGACCGGGGAGCTGTTTTTT. It encodes CASSQEMTSSRRGTGELFF.

The CDR3 region has the DNA TGCAGCGCGTCCCGAGGAAGAGACACCGGGGAGCTGTTTTTT. It translates to CSASRGRDTGELFF. V usage is TRBV29-1 and J usage is TRBJ2-2; D is unclear. In germline, CDR1 is SQVTM, CDR2 ANQGSEA. Between the trimmed V and J ends, which lost 7 bases and 3 bases, there was a span of 15 bases. The CDR3 consists of 14 residues.

This sequence joins TRBV6-6 and TRBJ2-7; D unresolved. The V gene's germline CDR1 is MNHNY and CDR2 SVGAGI (reference sequence). The CDR3 has 15 residues. Trimming took 5 bases from V and 0 from J, leaving 14 bases between them. This CDR3 is CASSPLGRSSYEQYF. The CDR3 bases are TGTGCCAGCAGTCCCCTGGGCAGGAGCTCCTACGAGCAGTACTTC.

The rearrangement links TRBV9 to TRBJ2-7, with TRBD2 matching over 11 bases. CDR3 size: 15 residues. Germline V gives CDR1 SGDLS, CDR2 YYNGEE. V dropped 4 bases and J dropped 3; count of bases not matched to a gene: 6. Here the CDR3 reads CASSLLAGVVYEQYF. CDR3 DNA sequence: TGTGCCAGCAGCCTACTAGCGGGAGTTGTCTACGAGCAGTACTTC.

The count of this clone is one. CDR3 sequence (DNA): TGTGCCAGCAGTTACTCGCCCCTAGGTGATGAGCAGTTCTTC. It codes for CASSYSPLGDEQFF. The V call is TRBV6-6, the J call TRBJ2-1; D ambiguous. The CDR3 is made up of 14 amino acids. Germline lookup yields CDR1 MNHNY and CDR2 SVGAGI (reference sequence). Trimming removed 0 bases at V and 8 bases at J, with 11 bases between.

J is TRBJ2-7 and V is TRBV6-1; 13 bases line up with TRBD2. The trim removed 6 bases at V and 3 bases at J, leaving 5 bases unmatched. CDR1 is MNHNS and CDR2 is SASEGT in the germline V gene. The CDR3 has 15 amino acids. The CDR3 here is CASSPRTSGGYEQYF. DNA of the CDR3: TGTGCCAGCAGCCCGAGGACTAGCGGGGGCTACGAGCAGTACTTC.

This clone was picked up one time. This sequence joins TRBV29-1 and TRBJ1-4; 8 nucleotides agree with TRBD1. Germline loops: CDR1 SQVTM, CDR2 ANQGSEA. The CDR3 has 15 residues. Trimming at V came to 6 bases and at J to 0 bases, leaving 6 bases not matched to a gene. The CDR3 loop reads CSVGDRFSTNEKLFF. In nucleotides, the CDR3 is TGCAGCGTGGGGGACAGGTTTTCAACTAATGAAAAACTGTTTTTT.

V is TRBV28 and J is TRBJ2-7; weak D call: TRBD2 (6 bases). The CDR3 sequence is 14 residues long. The germline V and J ends were trimmed by 4 bases and 3 bases, with 13 bases remaining between them. Germline V lookup: CDR1 MDHEN, CDR2 SYDVKM. The CDR3 is CASSSLEGIYEQYF. CDR3 nucleotides: TGTGCCAGCAGTTCCCTGGAGGGGATCTACGAGCAGTACTTC.

J is TRBJ2-7 and V is TRBV15; the match to TRBD2 covers 11 bases. Germline-derived CDR1 and CDR2 are LNHNV and YYDKDF (reference sequence). The V segment lost 5 bases and the J segment 3 bases; nucleotides outside the gene matches: 6. This CDR3 has 15 residues. CDR3 in amino acids: CATSGLTSGDYEQYF. Written as DNA, the CDR3 is TGTGCCACCAGCGGACTGACTAGCGGGGACTACGAGCAGTACTTC.

This clone was detected a few times. V is TRBV27 and J is TRBJ1-5; D remains unclear. This CDR3 contains 13 residues. V was shortened by 2 bases and J by 6 bases, with 8 bases between the two germline ends. CDR1 is MNHEY and CDR2 is SMNVEV in the germline V gene (reference sequence). The CDR3 bases are TGTGCCAGCAGTTTAACGGAGAGTCAGCCCCAGCATTTT. Protein product: CASSLTESQPQHF.

Details on this clone: Mismatch with germline at one junction end may stem from a read error. This chain joins TRBV7-2 and TRBJ1-2, with 10 nucleotides matching TRBD1. The CDR3 loop spans 12 amino acids. Germline CDR1 SGHTA, CDR2 FQGNSA. The CDR3 region is CASSDRQGAEMF. DNA of the CDR3: TGTGCCAGCAGCGACCGACAGGGGGCGGAGATGTTC.

This clone was observed a single time. The rearrangement joins TRBV28 to TRBJ1-1; TRBD1 matches at 8 bases. With 5 bases clipped from V and 0 bases from J, the junction kept 23 bases outside the gene matches. The CDR3 has 21 amino acids. Looked up from germline, CDR1 is MDHEN and CDR2 is SYDVKM. The CDR3 loop reads CASSHPKGQVGDDGMNTEAFF. CDR3 in DNA: TGTGCCAGCAGTCACCCGAAGGGACAGGTAGGCGATGATGGTATGAACACTGAAGCTTTCTTT.

The genes are TRBV7-8 and TRBJ2-2; D is unclear. Germline V gives CDR1 SGHVS, CDR2 FQNEAQ. Trimming stripped 4 bases from V and 3 bases from J, with 6 bases between. The CDR3 runs 13 residues. In DNA, the CDR3 is TGTGCCAGCAGCTCTGACTACACCGGGGAGCTGTTTTTT. Translated: CASSSDYTGELFF.

The chain links TRBV2 to TRBJ2-7, with D perhaps matching TRBD1 (6 bases). CDR1 and CDR2 from the germline V gene are SNHLY and FYNNEI. This CDR3 has 17 amino acids. Deletions cut 8 bases from V and 5 bases from J, with 28 bases between. The CDR3 loop is CASQKGLGTFNPHEQYF. The CDR3 DNA reads TGTGCCAGCCAGAAAGGGCTCGGGACATTCAATCCCCACGAGCAGTACTTC.

The chain links TRBV27 to TRBJ2-7; the D call may be TRBD1 or TRBD2 (5 bases each). The V end lost 5 bases, the J end lost 2 bases, and 16 bases lay between the germline ends. The CDR3 runs to 15 residues. Germline CDR1 is MNHEY and CDR2 is SMNVEV (reference sequence). In nucleotides, the CDR3 is TGTGCCAGCAGTCCCGGGGCGACGGGGCCCTACGAGCAGTACTTC. Protein: CASSPGATGPYEQYF.

This clone was counted a single time. Other DNA sequences from this sample encode an identical CDR3 as well. J is TRBJ2-7 and V is TRBV19; 7 bases align to TRBD1. V trimming: 6 bases; J trimming: 3 bases; junction bases outside the gene matches: 2. The CDR3 has 12 residues. Germline CDR1 LNHDA, CDR2 SQIVND (reference sequence). The CDR3 coding sequence is TGTGCCAGTAGCGGGACAGACTACGAGCAGTACTTC. Translation: CASSGTDYEQYF.

The chain combines TRBV28 with TRBJ1-4; D unresolved. With 7 bases removed from V and 4 bases from J, the gap between germline ends came to 22 bases. Germline lookup yields CDR1 MDHEN and CDR2 SYDVKM. This CDR3 is built from 17 residues. The CDR3 DNA sequence: TGTGCCAGCACCCCTATCCTTGAACCCCTGGATAATGAAAAACTGTTTTTT. Amino acids: CASTPILEPLDNEKLFF. Variable domain in full (rest from reference TRBV28 and TRBJ1-4): DVKVTQSSRYLVKRTGEKVFLECVQDMDHENMFWYRQDPGLGLRLIYFSYDVKMKEKGDIPEGYSVSREKKERFSLILESASTNQTSMYLCASTPILEPLDNEKLFFGSGTQLSVL.

The chain uses TRBV7-9 and TRBJ1-1; D may be TRBD1 (6 bases). Trimming left V 5 bases short and J 6 bases short, with 13 bases between. Germline CDR1 reads SEHNR; CDR2 reads FQNEAQ (reference sequence). The CDR3 consists of 13 residues. The CDR3 DNA reads as TGTGCCAGCAGCCCTACCAGGGGATCTGAAGCTTTCTTT. It encodes CASSPTRGSEAFF.